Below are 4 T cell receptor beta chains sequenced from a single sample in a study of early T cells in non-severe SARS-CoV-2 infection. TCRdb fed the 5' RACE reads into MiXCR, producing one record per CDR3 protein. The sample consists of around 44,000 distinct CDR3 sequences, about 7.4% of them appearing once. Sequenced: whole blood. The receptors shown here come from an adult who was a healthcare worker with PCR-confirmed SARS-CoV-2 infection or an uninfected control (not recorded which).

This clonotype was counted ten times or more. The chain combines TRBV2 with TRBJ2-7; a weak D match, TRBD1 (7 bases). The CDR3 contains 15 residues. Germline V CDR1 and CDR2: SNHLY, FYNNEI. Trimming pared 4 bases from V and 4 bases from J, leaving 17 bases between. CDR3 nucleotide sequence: TGTGCCAGCAGTGTGGGGGGACAGCAATATTACGAGCAGTACTTC. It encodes CASSVGGQQYYEQYF.

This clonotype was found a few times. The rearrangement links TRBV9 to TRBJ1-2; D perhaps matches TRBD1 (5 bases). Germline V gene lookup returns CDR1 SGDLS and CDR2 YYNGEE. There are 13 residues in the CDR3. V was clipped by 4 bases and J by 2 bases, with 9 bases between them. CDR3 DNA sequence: TGTGCCAGCAGCTCCGGGGACAACTATGGCTACACCTTC. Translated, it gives CASSSGDNYGYTF.

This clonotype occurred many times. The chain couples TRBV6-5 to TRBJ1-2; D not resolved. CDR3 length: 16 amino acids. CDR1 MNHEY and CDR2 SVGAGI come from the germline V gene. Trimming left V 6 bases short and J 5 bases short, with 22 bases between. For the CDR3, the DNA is TGTGCCAGCAGCCCCGGAACCGGCCGGAAAACTTATGGCTACACCTTC. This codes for CASSPGTGRKTYGYTF.

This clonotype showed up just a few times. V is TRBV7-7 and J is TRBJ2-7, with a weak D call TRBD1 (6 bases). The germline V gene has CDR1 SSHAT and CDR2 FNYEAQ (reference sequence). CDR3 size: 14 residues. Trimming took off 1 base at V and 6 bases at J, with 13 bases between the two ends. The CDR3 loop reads CASSLEGTSFEQYF. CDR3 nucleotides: TGTGCCAGCAGCTTAGAAGGGACATCTTTCGAGCAGTACTTC.